This T cell receptor beta chain was identified in a study of shared clonotypes between healthy human individuals. Study in general: Per donor, CD8 memory used one plate, CD8 naive used two, CD4 memory used three and CD4 naive used three. The study's findings and limits: Non-shared clonotypes displayed generation probabilities falling below those of clonotypes present in all four donors. Naive subsets tended to show greater estimated richness than memory subsets.

On this clone itself: Antigen specificity is unknown.

As processed by the authors: ImmunoSEQ supplied junction-only sequences lacking quality scores, so filtering was different. Produced via immunoSEQ multiplex PCR; TCRdb's table is partial and in-frame only. The V and J calls and clone size were taken over from that table, and D and trimming were inferred from the DNA. The table lists 1.5 million to 1.9 million clones, approximately 98% of them singletons. The ends lost 4 bases at V and 8 bases at J; junction bases unmatched: 7. The CDR3 length is 14 residues. Germline CDR1 SGHKS, CDR2 YYEKEE (reference sequence). This chain uses TRBV5-5 with TRBJ1-3; 9 bases match TRBD1. The sample taken for sequencing was naive CD4+ T cells sorted from blood. Subset denoted: CD45RA+ positively selected. The receptor comes from a man aged 25-45 years in good health. The CDR3 sequence: CASSRQGVSDTIYF. In DNA, the CDR3 is TGTGCCAGCAGCCGACAGGGGGTGTCGGACACCATATATTTT.